This entry lists 5 T cell receptor beta chains sequenced from one sample in a study of cytomegalovirus exposure and HLA in healthy donors. PCR was performed using 60 Vbeta and 13 Jbeta primers. Profiling relied on immunoSEQ multiplex PCR, and the TCRdb table lists in-frame clones only, not all of them. The profile covers about 190,000 clones, with around 78% appearing a single time and less than 15% taken by the ten largest. Sequencing was done on a sample of PBMCs. Receptor source: a woman aged 30 to 39 in good health and CMV-seropositive.

CDR3 region: CASSYKGANGELFF. The CDR3 DNA is TGTGCCAGCAGTTATAAGGGGGCGAACGGGGAGCTGTTTTTT. The chain employs TRBV28 and TRBJ2-2; TRBD1 aligns across 7 bases. Germline CDR1 MDHEN, CDR2 SYDVKM. CDR3 size: 14 residues. J was trimmed by 7 bases and V by 4 bases; bases with no gene match: 6.

The chain has TRBV7-3 and TRBJ2-1; the D gene is possibly TRBD2 (6 bases). Germline values: CDR1 SGHTA, CDR2 FQGTGA. V dropped 8 bases and J dropped 4 bases, with 12 bases sitting between them. The CDR3 runs to 13 residues. In DNA, the CDR3 is TGTGCCAGCGGGATAGCGGAGTACAATGAGCAGTTCTTC. As protein: CASGIAEYNEQFF.

Notes on this clone: One end of the junction does not line up with germline, which may come from a read error. The chain employs TRBV7-7 and TRBJ1-5; D unresolved. This CDR3 comprises 18 residues. The germline gives CDR1 SSHAT, CDR2 FNYEAQ (reference sequence). The CDR3 coding sequence is TGTGCTAGCAGCTTAGTCCATTTGCTGACTTGTAGCAATCAGCCCCAGCATTTT. Amino acids: CASSLVHLLTCSNQPQHF.

The J gene is TRBJ2-3, the V gene TRBV11-2, with TRBD1 as a possible D gene (5 bases). With 3 bases removed from V and 0 bases from J, the gap between germline ends came to 10 bases. Germline V CDR1 and CDR2: SGHAT, FQNNGV. The CDR3 length is 15 residues. The DNA for the CDR3 is TGTGCCAGCAGCTTGATAGGGGCTAGCACAGATACGCAGTATTTT. This translates into CASSLIGASTDTQYF.

This rearrangement joins TRBV28 to TRBJ2-7, with D maybe TRBD2 (5 bases). The CDR3 sequence is 14 residues long. CDR1 is MDHEN, CDR2 SYDVKM, per germline. Trimming left V 2 bases short and J 3 bases short, with 11 bases between. CDR3 sequence: CASSLVSGVYEQYF. The CDR3 nucleotides are TGTGCCAGCAGTTTAGTGTCCGGGGTCTACGAGCAGTACTTC.